The clone carrying this T cell receptor beta chain was detected only a few times. The antigen remains undetermined. Sorted populations all exceeded 95% purity. The record originates from a study of beta chain features in type 1 diabetes. Across the study: Cell yields, age and gender were similar between patients and healthy donors.

Study-wide points: Junctions at VDJ sites from type 1 diabetes patients had fewer insertions and more deletions. High-TCR-expressing cells could be over-represented by cDNA sequencing.

Expressed TCRB transcripts were sequenced, since all the RNA that had been isolated was reverse transcribed. The data were produced by immunoSEQ multiplex PCR, yet TCRdb's version contains in-frame clones alone and is incomplete. The sample lists 200,000 to 250,000 clones; roughly 9.6% were seen once. The TCR was taken from a woman between 18 and 30 years old in good health. Sequencing was done on a sample of naive CD4+ T cells from blood.

CDR3 DNA sequence: TGCGCCAGCAGCCGGGACAGAATGAACACTGAAGCTTTCTTT. Translated, it gives CASSRDRMNTEAFF. The V call is TRBV5-1, the J call TRBJ1-1, with TRBD1 identical over 7 bases. The V gene's germline CDR1 is SGHRS and CDR2 YFSETQ. The CDR3 covers 14 residues. The V gene end was trimmed by 4 bases and the J gene end by 0 bases; junction bases not matched to a gene: 3.